The 26 T cell receptor beta chains below were found in one sample sequenced in a study of T cells after yellow fever vaccination. Each CDR3 protein gets one entry after TCRdb re-called the 5' RACE reads with MiXCR. The sample holds about 96,000 distinct CDR3 sequences; more than 7.5% are singletons and the top ten take around 17%. The sample in question was CD8+ T cells not binding an NS4B(214-222) dextramer, sorted from PBMCs, obtained approximately 16 days after the first yellow fever vaccination. The receptors were sampled from a man aged 18 to 30 who received the YFV17D yellow fever vaccine.

V is TRBV11-1 and J is TRBJ2-3, with 8 positions matching TRBD1. The length of the CDR3 is 18 residues. The J segment lost 0 bases and the V segment lost 5 bases, leaving 13 bases of the junction unmatched. The V gene's germline CDR1 is SGHAT and CDR2 FQDESV (reference sequence). The CDR3 nucleotides read TGTGCCAGCAGCGACCGGGACAGGAGAGAAAAGAGCACAGATACGCAGTATTTT. It yields the protein CASSDRDRREKSTDTQYF.

V is TRBV7-8 and J is TRBJ2-1; 8 nucleotides match TRBD1. The CDR3 has 17 residues. Trimming at V came to 0 bases and at J to 7 bases, leaving 11 bases not matched to a gene. The germline V gene has CDR1 SGHVS and CDR2 FQNEAQ. CDR3: CASSLAHHGRTGNEQFF. In DNA form, the CDR3 reads TGTGCCAGCAGCTTAGCGCATCACGGGCGGACAGGGAATGAGCAGTTCTTC. The complete variable domain, with remaining parts taken from reference TRBV7-8 and TRBJ2-1, reads GAGVSQSPRYKVAKRGQDVALRCDPISGHVSLFWYQQALGQGPEFLTYFQNEAQLDKSGLPSDRFFAERPEGSVSTLKIQRTQQEDSAVYLCASSLAHHGRTGNEQFFGPGTRLTVL.

This clonotype was counted many times. The rearrangement links TRBV20-1 to TRBJ2-2; tentatively, D is TRBD1 (6 bases). This CDR3 contains 13 residues. Looked up from germline, CDR1 is DFQATT and CDR2 is SNEGSKA (reference sequence). The ends were cut back, 7 bases at V and 1 base at J, with 10 bases in the middle. CDR3 residues: CSDTQGNTGELFF. DNA for the CDR3: TGCAGTGACACACAGGGGAACACCGGGGAGCTGTTTTTT.

This clonotype showed up just a few times. The rearrangement joins TRBV24-1 to TRBJ2-1; D gene ambiguous. Trimming left V 5 bases short and J 5 bases short, with 12 bases between. The germline gives CDR1 KGHDR, CDR2 SFDVKD. This CDR3 is built from 14 residues. In DNA, the CDR3 is TGTGCCACCAGTGGCAGGCTCCCCAACAATGAGCAGTTCTTC. This sequence encodes CATSGRLPNNEQFF.

The table lists this clonotype with a few counts. The V and J genes are TRBV12-3 or TRBV12-4 and TRBJ2-7, with 11 bases identical to TRBD2. The CDR3 has 16 residues. Trimming at V came to 3 bases and at J to 2 bases, leaving 6 bases not matched to a gene. The CDR3, as DNA: TGTGCCAGCAGTTTCGGTACGGGACTAGCGGCCTACGAGCAGTACTTC. It specifies CASSFGTGLAAYEQYF.

J is TRBJ2-5 and V is TRBV7-9; TRBD2 matches 8 bases. V shed 7 bases, J shed 2 bases, and the junction held 9 bases outside the gene matches. CDR1 and CDR2 (germline): SEHNR, FQNEAQ (reference sequence). The CDR3 covers 15 residues. As DNA, the CDR3 is TGTGCCAGCAACCCCGCGCGGGGGGAACAAGAGACCCAGTACTTC. It codes for CASNPARGEQETQYF.

This clonotype was detected a few times. This CDR3 is CASRRPAVGGNNEQFF. The CDR3 nucleotides read TGTGCCAGCAGACGGCCTGCGGTGGGGGGTAACAATGAGCAGTTCTTC. The V and J genes are TRBV5-5 and TRBJ2-1; D may be TRBD2 (6 bases). The ends were cut back, 5 bases at V and 5 bases at J, with 20 bases in the middle. Germline V lookup: CDR1 SGHKS, CDR2 YYEKEE (reference sequence). The CDR3 covers 16 residues.

This clonotype was seen a handful of times. The CDR3 nucleotides read TGCAGCGTTGAGAGGGAAGTCCAAGAGACCCAGTACTTC. Amino acid sequence: CSVEREVQETQYF. The chain links TRBV29-1 to TRBJ2-5; D is possibly TRBD2 (5 bases). CDR1 and CDR2 (germline): SQVTM, ANQGSEA. The ends were cut back, 3 bases at V and 1 base at J, with 9 bases in the middle. The CDR3 is 13 residues long.

The rearrangement links TRBV12-3 or TRBV12-4 to TRBJ2-3, with TRBD2 matching 9 bases. V was clipped by 5 bases and J by 4 bases; unmatched bases: 4. The length of the CDR3 is 14 residues. CDR3 DNA: TGTGCCAGCAGTCGCGGGGGGGCGGCAGATACGCAGTATTTT. Protein product: CASSRGGAADTQYF.

The chain joins TRBV21-1 to TRBJ2-6; the D segment call TRBD1 is taken from the table without a DNA check. TRBV21-1 constitutes a pseudogene. The CDR3 loop spans 17 amino acids. The DNA of the CDR3 is TGTGCCAGCACCCCGGGACAGGGTGGCACTGGGGCCAACGTCCTGACTTTC. It translates to CASTPGQGGTGANVLTF.

This clonotype was observed a few times. This chain links TRBV7-9 with TRBJ2-7; D tentatively reads TRBD1 or TRBD2 (5 bases each). The CDR3 totals 15 residues. Germline V gene data show CDR1 as SEHNR and CDR2 as FQNEAQ (reference sequence). V was trimmed by 2 bases and J by 0 bases, leaving 11 bases between them. This CDR3 reads CASSLTRGSSYEQYF. DNA of the CDR3: TGTGCCAGCAGCTTAACTAGGGGTAGCTCCTACGAGCAGTACTTC.

This chain joins TRBV12-3 or TRBV12-4 and TRBJ2-3; the match to TRBD2 covers 12 bases. V trimming: 11 bases; J trimming: 3 bases; junction bases outside the gene matches: 18. The CDR3 contains 18 residues. CDR3 amino acids: CARCRDWASGGATDTQYF. CDR3 nucleotides: TGTGCCCGCTGTCGCGACTGGGCTAGCGGGGGGGCTACAGATACGCAGTATTTT.

The V gene is TRBV30, the J gene TRBJ2-5; D possibly corresponds to TRBD2 (6 bases). The CDR3 has 14 residues. Trimming removed 0 bases at V and 3 bases at J, with 11 bases between. Germline CDR1 reads GTSNPN; CDR2 reads SVGIG (reference sequence). The CDR3 DNA is TGTGCCTGGAGTGTATCTAGCGAGGAAGAGACCCAGTACTTC. It encodes CAWSVSSEEETQYF.

The chain uses TRBV7-2 and TRBJ1-3; no firm D call. There are 16 residues in the CDR3. V lost 2 bases and J 0 bases, leaving 11 bases between the germline ends. The germline V gene has CDR1 SGHTA and CDR2 FQGNSA. CDR3 amino acids: CASSLYLTFSGNTIYF. The CDR3, as DNA: TGTGCCAGCAGCTTATACCTTACGTTCTCTGGAAACACCATATATTTT.

The V call is TRBV15, the J call TRBJ1-5, with TRBD1 identical over 9 bases. V was pared by 3 bases and J by 3 bases, with 6 bases of the junction left unmatched. The CDR3 is 16 amino acids. Germline V lookup: CDR1 LNHNV, CDR2 YYDKDF (reference sequence). CDR3 sequence (DNA): TGTGCCACCAGCAGTCCGGGACAGGGCTACAATCAGCCCCAGCATTTT. This gives the protein CATSSPGQGYNQPQHF.

This clonotype was seen a few times. The chain is built from TRBV4-2 and TRBJ1-2; 9 bases align to TRBD1. With V trimmed by 7 bases and J by 6 bases, 12 bases remained unmatched. Germline V gene lookup returns CDR1 LGHNA and CDR2 YNFKEQ. This CDR3 has 15 residues. The CDR3 region is CASNAPGQGLDGYTF. In nucleotides, the CDR3 is TGTGCCAGCAACGCCCCGGGACAGGGACTGGATGGCTACACCTTC.

This clonotype was seen a few times. The chain carries TRBV19 and TRBJ1-1, with D possibly being TRBD1 (6 bases). Germline V CDR1 and CDR2: LNHDA, SQIVND (reference sequence). V gave up 5 bases and J gave up 0 bases, with 13 bases separating them. There are 15 residues in the CDR3. CDR3 residues: CASSWGHPLNTEAFF. The CDR3, as DNA: TGTGCCAGTAGTTGGGGACATCCGTTGAACACTGAAGCTTTCTTT. The variable domain in full, completed from reference TRBV19 and TRBJ1-1, reads DGGITQSPKYLFRKEGQNVTLSCEQNLNHDAMYWYRQDPGQGLRLIYYSQIVNDFQKGDIAEGYSVSREKKESFPLTVTSAQKNPTAFYLCASSWGHPLNTEAFFGQGTRLTVV.

V and J are TRBV4-3 and TRBJ1-2; D call uncertain. The germline CDR1 and CDR2 sequences are LGHNA and YSLEER. Trimming shortened V by 1 base and J by 5 bases, and 11 bases separated the two germline ends. This CDR3 contains 14 residues. CDR3 nucleotides: TGCGCCAGCAGCCAAGTTCTTAATGGATATGGCTACACCTTC. The encoded protein is CASSQVLNGYGYTF.

The chain couples TRBV10-3 to TRBJ2-1, with D possibly called TRBD1 or TRBD2 (6 bases each). In germline, CDR1 is ENHRY, CDR2 SYGVKD. CDR3 size: 16 residues. V gave up 0 bases and J gave up 7 bases, with 16 bases separating them. In DNA form, the CDR3 reads TGTGCCATCAGTGAGTCGATCAGGGGACTCCTAAATGAGCAGTTCTTC. This codes for CAISESIRGLLNEQFF.

This clonotype was seen only a few times. The genes are TRBV6-5 and TRBJ2-2; 8 positions agree with TRBD2. The CDR3 has 14 residues. With 6 bases clipped from V and 6 bases from J, the junction kept 6 bases outside the gene matches. Germline lookup yields CDR1 MNHEY and CDR2 SVGAGI. DNA of the CDR3: TGTGCCAGCAGCCGCCGGGGGGGCCCCGGGGAGCTGTTTTTT. It is translated as CASSRRGGPGELFF.

This clonotype was observed a few times. This chain joins TRBV27 and TRBJ2-7, with TRBD1 matching over 7 bases. CDR1 and CDR2 (germline): MNHEY, SMNVEV (reference sequence). CDR3 length: 13 amino acids. After removal of 4 bases from V and 7 bases from J, the junction contained 7 bases not matched to a gene. The CDR3 loop is CASSSTGLGEQYF. CDR3 DNA sequence: TGTGCCAGCAGTTCGACAGGGCTTGGGGAGCAGTACTTC.

This clonotype turned up a few times. V and J are TRBV12-3 or TRBV12-4 and TRBJ2-5; D uncertain. CDR3 length equals 13 residues. Trimming stripped 6 bases from V and 5 bases from J, with 13 bases between. CDR3 sequence reads: CASSDLQLETQYF. CDR3 nucleotides: TGTGCCAGCAGCGACCTACAGTTGGAGACCCAGTACTTC.

This rearrangement joins TRBV6-2 or TRBV6-3 to TRBJ2-7, with a possible D match to TRBD2 (5 bases). Per germline, CDR1 MNHEY and CDR2 SVGEGT. CDR3 length: 13 residues. The ends were cut back, 7 bases at V and 6 bases at J, with 16 bases in the middle. DNA of the CDR3: TGTGCCAGCAACCCGACGGGAAAGGGCGAGCAGTACGTC. Its translation is CASNPTGKGEQYV.

This sequence joins TRBV10-3 and TRBJ2-1, with D possibly called TRBD1 or TRBD2 (5 bases each). V was pared by 4 bases and J by 10 bases, with 17 bases between. Germline V gives CDR1 ENHRY, CDR2 SYGVKD. The CDR3 spans 14 residues. The CDR3 reads CAISADAWGFEQFF. The CDR3 DNA follows: TGTGCCATCAGTGCTGACGCTTGGGGGTTCGAGCAGTTCTTC.

This clonotype came up a few times. The chain employs TRBV5-1 and TRBJ2-2; D is unresolved. V lost 3 bases, J lost 6 bases, and 15 bases lay in between. Germline V gene lookup returns CDR1 SGHRS and CDR2 YFSETQ. There are 15 residues in the CDR3. CDR3 region: CASSSDTHRAGELFF. CDR3 sequence (DNA): TGCGCCAGCAGCTCCGACACCCATAGGGCCGGGGAGCTGTTTTTT.

V gene TRBV9 combines with J gene TRBJ2-3, with 7 bases aligning to TRBD2. The CDR3 length is 14 residues. The junction had 6 bases not matched to a gene; V was cut back by 3 bases and J by 5 bases. Germline V gives CDR1 SGDLS, CDR2 YYNGEE. The DNA for the CDR3 is TGTGCCAGCAGCGCCAGCGGGGCGGGAGATACGCAGTATTTT. Protein: CASSASGAGDTQYF.